The 2 T cell receptor beta chains given below trace back to one sample, sequenced in a study of T cells in tuberculosis. After thawing and overnight rest, PBMC were stained with GMM-loaded CD1B tetramer, viability dye and anti-CD3 for sorting. C32 glucose monomycolate from Rhodococcus equi was loaded onto the CD1B tetramers. Measured with immunoSEQ multiplex PCR; TCRdb has only the in-frame clones, and not every one. The table lists 60,000 or so clones, approximately 80% of them singletons. Sample: CD1b-GMM tetramer-negative cells sorted from PBMCs. The receptors shown here come from an adult woman with latent tuberculosis.

The gene calls are TRBV10-3 and TRBJ1-5; D possibly corresponds to TRBD1 (5 bases). V lost 0 bases and J lost 6, with 12 bases in between. From germline, CDR1 is ENHRY and CDR2 SYGVKD. CDR3 length equals 15 residues. The CDR3 loop is CAISESTGGGQPQHF. The CDR3 bases are TGTGCCATCAGTGAGTCGACGGGGGGGGGTCAGCCCCAGCATTTT.

The genes are TRBV7-9 and TRBJ1-1; 8 bases align to TRBD1. CDR3 length: 17 residues. V gave up 5 bases and J gave up 4 bases; unmatched junction bases: 15. Germline V lookup: CDR1 SEHNR, CDR2 FQNEAQ (reference sequence). CDR3 sequence: CASSTPDRVWVFTEAFF. The CDR3 nucleotides read TGTGCCAGCAGCACCCCGGACAGGGTTTGGGTATTCACTGAAGCTTTCTTT. Based on the CDR3 plus reference TRBV7-9 and TRBJ1-1, the full variable domain is DTGVSQNPRHKITKRGQNVTFRCDPISEHNRLYWYRQTLGQGPEFLTYFQNEAQLEKSRLLSDRFSAERPKGSFSTLEIQRTEQGDSAMYLCASSTPDRVWVFTEAFFGQGTRLTVV.